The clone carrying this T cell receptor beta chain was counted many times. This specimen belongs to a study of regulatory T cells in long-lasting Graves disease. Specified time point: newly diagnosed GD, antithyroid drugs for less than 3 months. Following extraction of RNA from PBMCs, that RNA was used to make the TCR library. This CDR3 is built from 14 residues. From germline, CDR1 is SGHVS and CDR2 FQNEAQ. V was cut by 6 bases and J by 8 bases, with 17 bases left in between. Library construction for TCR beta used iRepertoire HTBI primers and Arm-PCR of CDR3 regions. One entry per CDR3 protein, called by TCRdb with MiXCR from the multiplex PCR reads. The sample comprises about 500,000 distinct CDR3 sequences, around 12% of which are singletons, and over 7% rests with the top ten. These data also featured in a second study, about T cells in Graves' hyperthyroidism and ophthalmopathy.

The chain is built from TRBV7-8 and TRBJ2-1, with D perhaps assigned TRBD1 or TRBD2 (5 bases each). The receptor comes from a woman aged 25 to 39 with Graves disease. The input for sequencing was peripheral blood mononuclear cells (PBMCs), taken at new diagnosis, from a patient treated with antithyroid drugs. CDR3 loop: CASRGTQTDYEQFF. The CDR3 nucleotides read TGTGCCAGCAGAGGGACCCAGACCGACTATGAGCAGTTCTTC. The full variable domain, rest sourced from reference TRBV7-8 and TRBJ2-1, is GAGVSQSPRYKVAKRGQDVALRCDPISGHVSLFWYQQALGQGPEFLTYFQNEAQLDKSGLPSDRFFAERPEGSVSTLKIQRTQQEDSAVYLCASRGTQTDYEQFFGPGTRLTVL.